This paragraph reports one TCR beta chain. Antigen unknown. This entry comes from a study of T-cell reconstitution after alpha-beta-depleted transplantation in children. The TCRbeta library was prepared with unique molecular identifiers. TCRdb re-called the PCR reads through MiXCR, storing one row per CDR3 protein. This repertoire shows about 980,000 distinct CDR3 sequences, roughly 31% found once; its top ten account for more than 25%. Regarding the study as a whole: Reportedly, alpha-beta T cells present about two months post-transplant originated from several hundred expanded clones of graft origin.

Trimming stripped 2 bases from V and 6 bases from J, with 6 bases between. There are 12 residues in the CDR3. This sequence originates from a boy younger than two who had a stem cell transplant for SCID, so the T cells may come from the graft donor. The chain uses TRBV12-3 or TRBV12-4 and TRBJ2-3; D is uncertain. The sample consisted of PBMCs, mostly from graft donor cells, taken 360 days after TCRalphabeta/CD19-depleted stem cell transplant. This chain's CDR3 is CASSLLIDTQYF. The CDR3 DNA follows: TGTGCCAGCAGTTTACTAATCGATACGCAGTATTTT.